This T cell receptor beta chain was captured in a study of CD8 T cells in ankylosing spondylitis. Germline values: CDR1 SQVTM, CDR2 ANQGSEA. CDR3 length: 13 amino acids. The germline V and J ends were trimmed by 4 bases and 1 base, with 10 bases remaining between them. This clonotype was observed a handful of times. TCRdb re-called the 5' RACE reads with MiXCR, one entry per CDR3 protein. The sample records just under 350,000 distinct CDR3 sequences, roughly 14% being singletons. V gene TRBV29-1 combines with J gene TRBJ1-1; tentatively, D is TRBD1 (5 bases). The material sequenced was blood, either unsorted or a sorted T cell fraction (not recorded which). The clonotype originates from a male donor with ankylosing spondylitis or in good health (not recorded which). CDR3 protein: CSVGDWGNTEAFF. CDR3 nucleotides: TGCAGCGTTGGGGACTGGGGGAACACTGAAGCTTTCTTT. Based on the CDR3 plus reference TRBV29-1 and TRBJ1-1, the full variable domain is SAVISQKPSRDICQRGTSLTIQCQVDSQVTMMFWYRQQPGQSLTLIATANQGSEATYESGFVIDKFPISRPNLTFSTLTVSNMSPEDSSIYLCSVGDWGNTEAFFGQGTRLTVV.